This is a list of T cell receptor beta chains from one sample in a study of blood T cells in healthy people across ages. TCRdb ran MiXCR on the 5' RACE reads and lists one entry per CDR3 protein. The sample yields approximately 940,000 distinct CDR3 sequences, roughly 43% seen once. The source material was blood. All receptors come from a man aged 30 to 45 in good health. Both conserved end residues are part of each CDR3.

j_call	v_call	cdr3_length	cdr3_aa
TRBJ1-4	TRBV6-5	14	CASSRTGANEKLFF
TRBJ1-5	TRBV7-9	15	CASSLDEGLNQPQHF
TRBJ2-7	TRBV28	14	CASSKAQGIREQYF
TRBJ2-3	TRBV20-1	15	CSARIAATSTDTQYF
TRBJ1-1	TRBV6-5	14	CASSDSGRYTEAFF
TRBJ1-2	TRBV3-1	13	CASSRRGANGYTF
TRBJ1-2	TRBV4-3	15	CASSQDGAGSYGYTF
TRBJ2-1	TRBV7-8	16	CASSLVGPLAYNEQFF
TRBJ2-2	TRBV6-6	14	CASRTRGQTGELFF
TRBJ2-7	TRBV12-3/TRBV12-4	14	CASTLTGGPHEQYF
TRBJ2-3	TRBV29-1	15	CSVEGDSTNTDTQYF
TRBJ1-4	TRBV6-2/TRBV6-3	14	CASSEGQINEKLFF
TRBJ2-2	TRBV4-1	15	CASSPGTVNTGELFF
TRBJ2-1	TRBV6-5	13	CASSYLAGDEQFF
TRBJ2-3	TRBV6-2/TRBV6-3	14	CASSPGGARDTQYF
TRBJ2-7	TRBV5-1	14	CASNKQGVGYEQYF
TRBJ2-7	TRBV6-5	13	CASSYITVGAQYF
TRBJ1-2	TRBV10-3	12	CAIPSGADSYTF
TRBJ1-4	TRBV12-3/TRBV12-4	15	CASSFGQRANEKLFF
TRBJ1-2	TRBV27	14	CASRPADRAHGYTF
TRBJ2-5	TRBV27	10	CASSPPTQYF
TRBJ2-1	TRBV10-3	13	CAITGGWDNEQFF
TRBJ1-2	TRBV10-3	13	CAIRTGEFAGYTF
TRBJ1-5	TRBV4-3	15	CASSARREGNQPQHF
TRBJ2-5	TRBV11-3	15	CASSLGQGVVETQYF
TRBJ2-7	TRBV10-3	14	CAIAASGVSYEQYF
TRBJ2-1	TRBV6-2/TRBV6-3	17	CASSYLPGGGGYNEQFF
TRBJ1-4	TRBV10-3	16	CAISESGGGDNEKLFF
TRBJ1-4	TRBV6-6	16	CASSYSGGQRGEKLFF
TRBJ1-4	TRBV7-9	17	CASSPLVGGKGNEKLFF
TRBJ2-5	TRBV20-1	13	CSARAPSGETQYF
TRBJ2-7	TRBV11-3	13	CANSFQGSYEQYF
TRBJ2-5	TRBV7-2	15	CASSRTRDRGNEQYF
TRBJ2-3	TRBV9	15	CASSVEGGRADTQYF
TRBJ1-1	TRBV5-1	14	CASSLAKGNTEAFF
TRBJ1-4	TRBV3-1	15	CASSLETGGHEKLFF
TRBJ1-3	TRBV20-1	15	CSAREGSTLGNTIYF
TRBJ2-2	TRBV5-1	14	CASSVRHGSGELFF
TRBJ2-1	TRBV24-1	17	CATSDSIIGTVYNEQFF
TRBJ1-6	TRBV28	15	CASSSRSPYNSPLHF
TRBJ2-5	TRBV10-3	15	CAISRTSPAQETQYF
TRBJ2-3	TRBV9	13	CASSVGGGDTQYF
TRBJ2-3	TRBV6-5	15	CASRPSVRSGDTQYF